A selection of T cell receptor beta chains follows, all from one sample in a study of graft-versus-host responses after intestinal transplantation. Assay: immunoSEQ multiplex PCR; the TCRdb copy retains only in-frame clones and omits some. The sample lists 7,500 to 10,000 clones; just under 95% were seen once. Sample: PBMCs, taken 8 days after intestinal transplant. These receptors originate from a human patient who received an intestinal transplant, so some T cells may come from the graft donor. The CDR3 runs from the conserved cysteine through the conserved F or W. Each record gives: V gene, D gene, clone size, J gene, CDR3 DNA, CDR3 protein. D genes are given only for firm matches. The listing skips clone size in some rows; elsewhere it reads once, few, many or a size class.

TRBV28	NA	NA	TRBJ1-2	TGTGCCAGCAGTTCCGGTACCACAGGGTCCAATGGCTACACCTTC	CASSSGTTGSNGYTF
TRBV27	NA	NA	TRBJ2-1	TGTGCCAGCAGTTCCGCTACGTCCTACAATGAGCAGTTCTTC	CASSSATSYNEQFF
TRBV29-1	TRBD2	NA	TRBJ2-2	TGCAGCGTTGAAGATCTCGCGGGAGAAGGGTTAACCGGGGAGCTGTTTTTT	CSVEDLAGEGLTGELFF
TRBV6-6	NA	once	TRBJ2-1	TGTGCCAGCAGTTACTCGGCTCGGGGAGGCTACAATGAGCAGTTCTTC	CASSYSARGGYNEQFF
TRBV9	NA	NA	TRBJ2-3	TGTGCCAGCAGCCCAAGACGGGAGACATCTAGCACAGATACGCAGTATTTT	CASSPRRETSSTDTQYF
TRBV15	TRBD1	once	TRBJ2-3	TGTGCCACCAGCATTAGGACAGGGGGCATACATACGCAGTATTTT	CATSIRTGGIHTQYF
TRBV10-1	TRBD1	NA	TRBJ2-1	TGCGCCAGCAGTGCCTCGGACAGGGAGAGTACAGAAGGGCAGTTCTTC	CASSASDRESTEGQFF
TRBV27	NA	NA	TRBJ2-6	TGTGCCAGCAGTTTATACGACGGGGCCAACGTCCTGACTTTC	CASSLYDGANVLTF
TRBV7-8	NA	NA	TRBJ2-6	TGTGCCAGCAGCCGCCACCGTTACCCACAAAGTCGGGCCAACGTCCCGACTTTC	CASSRHRYPQSRANVPTF
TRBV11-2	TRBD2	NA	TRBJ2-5	TGTGCCAGCAGCCCCTGGCGGGAGACGAAGACCCAGTACTTC	CASSPWRETKTQYF
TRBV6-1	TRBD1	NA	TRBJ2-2	TGTGCCAGCAGTGGATGGACAGGGAACACCGGGGAGCTGTTTTTT	CASSGWTGNTGELFF
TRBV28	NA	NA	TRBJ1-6	TGTGCCAGCAGTAACAGATATAATTCACCCCTCCACTTT	CASSNRYNSPLHF
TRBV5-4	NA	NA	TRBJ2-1	TGTGCCAGCAGGCTGGGCTACAATGAGCAGTTCTTC	CASRLGYNEQFF
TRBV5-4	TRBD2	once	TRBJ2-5	TGTGCCAGCAGCTTATCTCAGCTAGCGGGGCAAGAGACCCAGTACTTC	CASSLSQLAGQETQYF
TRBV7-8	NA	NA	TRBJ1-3	TGTGCCAGCAGCTTATCGGTGGGGGCGGGCGGAAACACCATATATTTT	CASSLSVGAGGNTIYF
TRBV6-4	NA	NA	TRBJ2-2	TGTGCCAGCAGGGTGGACAGAAACACCGGGGAGCTGTTTTTT	CASRVDRNTGELFF
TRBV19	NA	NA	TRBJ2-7	TGTGCCAGTAGTGTCCAGGGCTCCTACGAGCAGTACTTC	CASSVQGSYEQYF
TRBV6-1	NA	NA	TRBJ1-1	TGTGCCAGCCAAAGAGGGATCACTGAAGCTTTCTTT	CASQRGITEAFF